The rows below give T cell receptor beta chains drawn from one sample of a study of OX40 agonist ivuxolimab in advanced cancers. Only in-frame clones appear in the TCRdb table, and some are missing; sequencing was by immunoSEQ multiplex PCR. The table has around 84,000 clones, 84% seen once. Sequences were derived from CD4+ or CD8+ T cells sorted from blood, sampled in a trial of the OX40 agonist ivuxolimab. The receptors shown here come from an adult with an advanced solid tumor such as melanoma, head and neck, liver or kidney cancer. Both conserved end residues are part of each CDR3. Fields, in order: V gene, clone size, J gene, CDR3 protein. Size is stated for part of the rows, as once, few or many counts, or as a class when the clone is expanded.

V gene: TRBV27; clone size: .; J gene: TRBJ2-1; CDR3 protein: CASGVQGEQFF
V gene: TRBV4-1; clone size: .; J gene: TRBJ1-1; CDR3 protein: CASSQGSSGGLDTEAFF
V gene: TRBV9; clone size: .; J gene: TRBJ2-3; CDR3 protein: CASSVDPGFGTGGAGTQYF
V gene: TRBV6-1; clone size: .; J gene: TRBJ2-1; CDR3 protein: CASSSDPRALNEQFF
V gene: TRBV25-1; clone size: once; J gene: TRBJ1-2; CDR3 protein: CASSEYHMDYGYTF
V gene: TRBV18; clone size: .; J gene: TRBJ2-2; CDR3 protein: CASSSRTSGVLNTGELFF
V gene: TRBV27; clone size: few; J gene: TRBJ2-7; CDR3 protein: CASSLSAGTVTYEQYF
V gene: TRBV9; clone size: .; J gene: TRBJ1-2; CDR3 protein: CASSSAGGAASGYTF
V gene: TRBV5-1; clone size: .; J gene: TRBJ1-5; CDR3 protein: CASSLEGRDQPQHF
V gene: TRBV9; clone size: .; J gene: TRBJ1-5; CDR3 protein: CASSQQGDLYQPQHF
V gene: TRBV5-8; clone size: .; J gene: TRBJ2-5; CDR3 protein: CASSFNGEQETQYF
V gene: TRBV28; clone size: .; J gene: TRBJ1-5; CDR3 protein: CATSLSNQPQHF
V gene: TRBV6-5; clone size: .; J gene: TRBJ2-7; CDR3 protein: CASSYGRNEQYF
V gene: TRBV11-2; clone size: .; J gene: TRBJ2-3; CDR3 protein: CASSVPGLLSDTQYF
V gene: TRBV5-1; clone size: .; J gene: TRBJ2-3; CDR3 protein: CASKPSGGITDTQYF
V gene: TRBV14; clone size: .; J gene: TRBJ2-5; CDR3 protein: CASSQVRGSRETQYF
V gene: TRBV29-1; clone size: .; J gene: TRBJ2-1; CDR3 protein: CSVEGGSTSGSYNEQFF
V gene: TRBV7-2; clone size: .; J gene: TRBJ2-7; CDR3 protein: CASSFDPGTNYEQYF